The T cell receptor (beta chain) described here comes from a study of blood T cell repertoires in COVID-19. Turning to the study itself: The samples span acute and convalescent COVID-19 from the United States, Italy and Spain.

This clone was seen once. CDR3 length equals 15 residues. V was pared by 4 bases and J by 0 bases, with 6 bases of the junction left unmatched. CDR1 SGHRS and CDR2 YFSETQ come from the germline V gene. In the authors' methods: Amplifying reference gene primers gave estimates of nucleated cell counts. The method was immunoSEQ multiplex PCR; TCRdb's version includes in-frame clones alone and lacks a portion of them. For V, J and clone size, that table is used; D and trimming come from the DNA. This table holds 200,000 to 300,000 clones, 83% found once. The V call is TRBV5-1, the J call TRBJ2-7; 8 nucleotides line up with TRBD1. Input material: peripheral blood. This TCR derives from a human donor in a cohort sampled during active COVID-19. DNA for the CDR3: TGCGCCAGCAGCCCCTCAGGACAGGGCTCCTACGAGCAGTACTTC. Protein sequence: CASSPSGQGSYEQYF.